This paragraph covers one T cell receptor (beta chain) sequence. This clonotype has just a few counts. What this receptor recognizes is not known. Per-nucleotide qualities are absent, and no much larger clonotype sits a single base away. V has 1 base trimmed and J has 6 bases trimmed; junction bases matching no gene number 2. The germline V gene encodes CDR1 SGHRS and CDR2 YFSETQ. Spanning cysteine to phenylalanine, the CDR3 consists of 15 amino acids. Only the CDR3 region is kept as DNA, spanning 45 bases read in frame from base 1. Every donor was a healthy Caucasian. Three pairs of female monozygotic twins, all aged about 18 to 30 years, made up the twin cohort. Positive isolation kits from Invitrogen were used to isolate CD4+ and CD8+ T cell populations. The data were obtained in a study of identical twins (dated by TCRdb to 2016 to 2018). Describing the broader study: To test whether fetal clonotypes persist, this study deep-sequenced TCR alpha and beta repertoires from monozygotic twins, from unrelated adults of various ages, and from cord blood. To rule out contamination, the twin experiments were replicated at different times with different library preparation protocols. What the research found in general, with its limitations: Zero-insertion analyses could be partly confounded by invariant T cells such as MAIT and iNKT, although diverse VJ usage argued against such confounding for most clonotypes. Because the same donors could not be followed over many years, conclusions were based on cross-sectional statistical analysis. In monozygotic twins, out-of-frame TCR alpha sharing was systematically underestimated by recombination models, although the models agreed with sharing between unrelated individuals. Excess twin sharing in beta out-of-frame sequences was weaker because fewer shared sequences lowered the signal-to-noise ratio. Compared with coincidental sharing between unrelated individuals, an excess of low generation-probability sequences was observed among out-of-frame TCR alpha sequences shared between twins. Abundant cord blood beta clonotypes had fewer insertions, young adult naive repertoires showed a similar but weaker trend, and memory repertoires showed no such trend.

Library prep was done by 5' RACE. The reads were generated on an Illumina HiSeq 2000. A universal primer binding site was introduced by template switching, and a unique molecular identifier was present in the final cDNA, enabling accurate counting of TCR cDNA molecules. Specific primers in the conserved constant-segment region were used to synthesize first-strand cDNA for TCR alpha and beta chains. To control for contamination, every cDNA library was double barcoded, receiving both a SMART-Mk sample barcode and Illumina barcodes. TruSeq adapter sequences, together with Illumina sample barcodes, were added in two successive PCR steps. TCR alpha and beta cDNA libraries were sequenced on the Illumina HiSeq platform with custom primers. The authors' pipeline ran thus. MiGEC processed the raw reads to extract unique molecular identifiers, while MiXCR was used to determine the CDR3 positions. For each individual, recombination models were inferred using an EM algorithm with the repgenHMM and IGoR tools. Shared clonotype analysis was performed with the tcR package in R, normalizing sharing by the product of cloneset sizes. To study raw recombination without the effects of thymic and clonal selection, out-of-frame nonproductive sequences were analyzed. TCRdb's own reprocessing of the public reads used fastp at Q25 and MiXCR and kept productive beta chains. Each record represents a unique CDR3 protein, reported with the most common genes and DNA among its rows. TCRdb's processing, not the authors', yielded these V and J calls. This sample comprises 400,000 to 600,000 distinct CDR3 sequences, about 20% of them detected only once. Approximately 0.5% of the sample goes to the ten largest clones.

The same specimen was also included in a second study, on yellow fever vaccine responses in identical twins. The second publication reports: According to the authors, the vaccine-induced T cell response in identical twins seemed to be partly convergent and partly specific to each individual. In the study, vaccine-responding T cell clones were precisely tracked in identical twins.

Recombination connected TRBV5-1 to TRBJ2-2; 11 central nucleotides agree with TRBD2. The sequencing sample was made of CD4+ T cells sorted from blood. The receptor was isolated from a woman younger than 35 in good health. The DNA sequence is TGCGCCAGCAGCTTGCTAGCGGGAGGAGCCGGGGAGCTGTTTTTT. Its product reads: CASSLLAGGAGELFF.